The rows below give T cell receptor beta chains drawn from one sample of a study of control samples from healthy donors and cancer patients. Using immunoSEQ multiplex PCR, the repertoire was profiled, and TCRdb retains in-frame clones only, with some absent. The data show roughly 150,000 clones, with approximately 93% seen just once and 4.5% to 6% held by the top ten. Sequencing was performed on blood. These receptors originate from a man between 18 and 29 years old in good health. The conserved cysteine and the conserved F or W are not part of the CDR3 here.

V	CDR3
TRBV6-6	ASSYSGSGANVLT
TRBV5-1	ASSLASTDTQY
TRBV6-4	ASSDGDRSTNEKLF
TRBV5-1	ASWLAGGDTDTQY
TRBV30	AWSPRGRLGTEAF
TRBV28	ASSLWGAGELF
TRBV7-2	ASSLVGGPGYT
TRBV3-1/TRBV3-2	ASSQKRDNEKLF
TRBV29-1	SVEQGQAQY
TRBV15	ATSRGGSPGANVLT
TRBV18	ASSPGEREKLF
TRBV28	ASSLGWTQY
TRBV4-2	ASSLGDGLLNPNTGELF
TRBV5-8	ASSYRTGSDTQY
TRBV15	ATSSQGSRTGNTIY
TRBV21-1	ASSRGQPRAGELF
TRBV30	AWSAGYNEQF
TRBV19	ASLSRVGVEQPQH
TRBV19	ASTNRLHGWNEQF
TRBV5-1	ASSYGTLTYEQY
TRBV6-5	ASSPPGGGGEAF
TRBV6-5	ASSYSSGNYGYT
TRBV7-8	ASSLSRGGYNEQF
TRBV3-1/TRBV3-2	ASSQQFSGNTIY
TRBV27	ATRRNTEAF
TRBV11-2	ASSFPPQGAKNIQY
TRBV5-1	ASSPLGPFSYEQY
TRBV2	ASSEGRGGNQPQH
TRBV9	ASSVDDSGSGSEAF
TRBV28	ASSFQLQGARGYT
TRBV3-1/TRBV3-2	ASSPSWAGGLRTGELF
TRBV2	ASIDLAWGAQY
TRBV6-6	ASSYSGLANNNEQF
TRBV9	ASSVMGVGNEQF
TRBV24-1	ATGGADTQY
TRBV12-5	ASGLVVTTRAKNIQY
TRBV5-4	ASSPTRGGYT
TRBV15	ATSRDRNGEQF
TRBV7-9	ASSLGAAVEQY
TRBV7-9	ASSTEGGANEKLF
TRBV5-1	ASSLQGQGEQF
TRBV4-1	ASSLAWGDEAF
TRBV21-1	ARTGEARHRYRLNTEAF
TRBV21-1	ASSRSRGSYEQY
TRBV10-1	ASSDRIGTGLLQPQH
TRBV7-9	ASSLVRGEKLF
TRBV27	ASRGQGSNQPQH
TRBV19	ASSTNREETQY
TRBV5-5	ASSLGTSGRWSEQF
TRBV27	ASSPDTFNEQF
TRBV4-1	ASSQESLGRRITGELF
TRBV7-2	ASSLDHRDISYEQY